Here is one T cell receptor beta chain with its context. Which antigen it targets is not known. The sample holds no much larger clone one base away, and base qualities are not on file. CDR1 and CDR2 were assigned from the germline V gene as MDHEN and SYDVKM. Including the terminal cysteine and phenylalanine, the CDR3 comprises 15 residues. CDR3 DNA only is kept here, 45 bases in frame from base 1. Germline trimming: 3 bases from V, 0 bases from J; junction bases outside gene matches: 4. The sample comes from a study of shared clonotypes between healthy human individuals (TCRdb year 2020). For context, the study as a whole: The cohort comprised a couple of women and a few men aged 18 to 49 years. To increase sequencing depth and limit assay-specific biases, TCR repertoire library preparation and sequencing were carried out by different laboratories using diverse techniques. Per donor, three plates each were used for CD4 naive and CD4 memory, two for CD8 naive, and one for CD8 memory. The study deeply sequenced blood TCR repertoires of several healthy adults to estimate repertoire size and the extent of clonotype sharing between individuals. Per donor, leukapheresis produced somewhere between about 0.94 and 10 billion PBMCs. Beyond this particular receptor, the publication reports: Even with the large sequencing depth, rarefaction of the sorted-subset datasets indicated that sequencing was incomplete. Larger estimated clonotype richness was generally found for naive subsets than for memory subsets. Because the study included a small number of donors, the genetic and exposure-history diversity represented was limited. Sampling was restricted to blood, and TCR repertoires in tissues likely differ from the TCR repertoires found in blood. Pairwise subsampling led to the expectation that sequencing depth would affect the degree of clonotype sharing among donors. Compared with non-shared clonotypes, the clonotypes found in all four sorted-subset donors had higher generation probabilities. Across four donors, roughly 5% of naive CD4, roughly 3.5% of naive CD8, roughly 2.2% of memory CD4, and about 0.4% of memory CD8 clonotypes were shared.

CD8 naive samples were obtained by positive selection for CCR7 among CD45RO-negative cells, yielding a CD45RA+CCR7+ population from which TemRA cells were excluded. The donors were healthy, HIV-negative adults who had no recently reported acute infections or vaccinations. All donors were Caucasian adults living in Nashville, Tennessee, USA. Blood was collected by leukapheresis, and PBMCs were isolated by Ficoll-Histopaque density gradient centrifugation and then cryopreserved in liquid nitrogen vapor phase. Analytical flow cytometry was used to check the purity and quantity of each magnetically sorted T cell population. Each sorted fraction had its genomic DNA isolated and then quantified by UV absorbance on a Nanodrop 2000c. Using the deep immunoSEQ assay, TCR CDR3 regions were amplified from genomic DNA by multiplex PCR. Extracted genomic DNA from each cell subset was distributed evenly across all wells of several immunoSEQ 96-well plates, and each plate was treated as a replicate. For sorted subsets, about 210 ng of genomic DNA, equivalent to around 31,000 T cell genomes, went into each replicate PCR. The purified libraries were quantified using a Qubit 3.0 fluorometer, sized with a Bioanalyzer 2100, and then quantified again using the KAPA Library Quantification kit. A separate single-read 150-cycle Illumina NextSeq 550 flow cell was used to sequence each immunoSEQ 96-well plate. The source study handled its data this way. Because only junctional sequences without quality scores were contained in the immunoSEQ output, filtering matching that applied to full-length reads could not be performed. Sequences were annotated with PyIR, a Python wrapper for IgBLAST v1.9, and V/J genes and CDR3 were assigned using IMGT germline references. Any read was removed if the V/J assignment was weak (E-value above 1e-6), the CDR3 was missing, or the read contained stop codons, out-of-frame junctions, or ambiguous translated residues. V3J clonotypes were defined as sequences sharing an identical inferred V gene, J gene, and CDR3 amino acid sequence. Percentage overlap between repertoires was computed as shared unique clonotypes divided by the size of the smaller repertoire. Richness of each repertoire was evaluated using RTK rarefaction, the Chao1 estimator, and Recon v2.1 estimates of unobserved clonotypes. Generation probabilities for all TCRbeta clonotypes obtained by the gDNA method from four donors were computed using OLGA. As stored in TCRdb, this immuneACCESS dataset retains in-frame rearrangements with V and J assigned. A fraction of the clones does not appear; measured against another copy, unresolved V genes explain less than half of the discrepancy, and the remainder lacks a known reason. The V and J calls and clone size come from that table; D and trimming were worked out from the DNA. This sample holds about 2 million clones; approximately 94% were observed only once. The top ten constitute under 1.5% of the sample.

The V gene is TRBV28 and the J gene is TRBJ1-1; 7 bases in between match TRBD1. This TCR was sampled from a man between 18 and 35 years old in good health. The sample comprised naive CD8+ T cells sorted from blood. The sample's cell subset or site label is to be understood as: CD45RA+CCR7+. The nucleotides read TGTGCCAGCAGTTTGGATCAGGGGGTGAACACTGAAGCTTTCTTT. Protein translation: CASSLDQGVNTEAFF.